This passage covers 27 T cell receptor beta chains from one sample sequenced in a study of memory CD4+ T cells and cytomegalovirus serostatus. Sequencing was performed with immunoSEQ multiplex PCR; in TCRdb, only in-frame clones are kept and a portion is missing. The profile shows 50,000 to 75,000 clones, 80% to 85% of them singletons. The sort gate was single viable CD3+CD4+CD8-CD45RO+ cells for memory CD4+ T cells. Sequencing was performed on memory CD4+ T cells from blood. Receptors were obtained from an adult in good health and CMV-seronegative.

Here the CDR3 reads CASSRRGHNTDTQYF. The CDR3 DNA reads TGTGCCAGCAGCCGCCGGGGACATAACACAGATACGCAGTATTTT. V is TRBV14 and J is TRBJ2-3, with a possible D match to TRBD1 (6 bases). The CDR3 is 15 residues long. CDR1 and CDR2 from the germline V gene are SGHDN and FVKESK. The germline V and J ends were trimmed by 4 bases and 2 bases, with 13 bases remaining between them.

V gene TRBV15 combines with J gene TRBJ2-1; 7 bases match TRBD1. In germline, CDR1 is LNHNV, CDR2 YYDKDF (reference sequence). The ends lost 2 bases at V and 8 bases at J; junction bases unmatched: 3. The CDR3 has 13 amino acids. The CDR3 is CATSRSTGDEQFF. CDR3 DNA sequence: TGTGCCACCAGCAGATCTACAGGGGATGAGCAGTTCTTC.

A few counts support this clone. The chain uses TRBV6-5 and TRBJ2-7; D unclear. Per the germline V gene, CDR1 is MNHEY and CDR2 is SVGAGI. The CDR3 is 13 amino acids. Between the trimmed V and J ends, which lost 0 bases and 9 bases, there was a span of 12 bases. CDR3 amino acids: CASSYSGPRGQYF. CDR3 DNA sequence: TGTGCCAGCAGTTACTCCGGACCCCGCGGGCAGTACTTC.

The CDR3 loop is CASSFAQGPYEQYF. DNA for the CDR3: TGTGCCAGCAGTTTCGCCCAGGGCCCCTACGAGCAGTACTTC. The chain couples TRBV28 to TRBJ2-7; maybe TRBD1 (5 bases). Germline values: CDR1 MDHEN, CDR2 SYDVKM. V shed 3 bases and J shed 2 bases, with 11 bases lying between them. The CDR3 spans 14 residues.

The chain combines TRBV10-3 with TRBJ2-3; TRBD2 matches at 14 bases. Trimming took 10 bases from V and 3 from J; bases not matched to a gene: 15. CDR1 is ENHRY, CDR2 SYGVKD, per germline. CDR3 length equals 18 residues. The CDR3 protein is CATAGTSGSEWGTDTQYF. DNA for the CDR3: TGTGCCACCGCCGGGACTAGCGGGAGTGAATGGGGTACAGATACGCAGTATTTT.

The V gene is TRBV10-3, the J gene TRBJ1-1; D uncertain. V lost 3 bases, J lost 8 bases, and 7 bases lay in between. The CDR3 runs 11 residues. Germline values: CDR1 ENHRY, CDR2 SYGVKD. The CDR3 here is CAISEGREAFF. The CDR3 nucleotides read TGTGCCATCAGTGAAGGCAGGGAAGCTTTCTTT.

In nucleotides, the CDR3 is TGTGCCAGTAGTAATGACTACAATGAGCAGTTCTTC. Amino acid sequence: CASSNDYNEQFF. The V call is TRBV19, the J call TRBJ2-1; D remains ambiguous. The CDR3 is 12 residues long. Germline CDR1 reads LNHDA; CDR2 reads SQIVND (reference sequence). V shed 4 bases and J shed 3 bases, with 4 bases lying between them.

The chain links TRBV29-1 to TRBJ1-1; TRBD1 aligns across 9 bases. V lost 7 bases to trimming and J lost 1 base; unmatched junction nucleotides: 7. From germline, CDR1 is SQVTM and CDR2 ANQGSEA. The CDR3 extends over 14 amino acids. The chain's CDR3 is CSDRQGGQNTEAFF. CDR3 DNA: TGCAGCGACAGACAGGGGGGGCAGAACACTGAAGCTTTCTTT.

This rearrangement joins TRBV29-1 to TRBJ2-7, with TRBD2 matching over 9 bases. The germline gives CDR1 SQVTM, CDR2 ANQGSEA. This CDR3 contains 16 residues. The V gene end was trimmed by 2 bases and the J gene end by 0 bases; junction bases not matched to a gene: 8. As DNA, the CDR3 is TGCAGCGTTGAAACCGCTAGCGGGGCCAGCTCCTACGAGCAGTACTTC. Its translation: CSVETASGASSYEQYF.

This clone was seen only a few times. This chain connects TRBV2 to TRBJ1-4, with D possibly being TRBD1 (5 bases). In germline, CDR1 is SNHLY, CDR2 FYNNEI. Deletions cut 3 bases from V and 4 bases from J, with 9 bases between. The CDR3 covers 14 residues. The CDR3 nucleotides are TGTGCCAGCAGTGATAGACAGCTTAATGAAAAACTGTTTTTT. Its protein product is CASSDRQLNEKLFF. Looking up the rest from reference TRBV2 and TRBJ1-4 gives the full variable domain: EPEVTQTPSHQVTQMGQEVILRCVPISNHLYFYWYRQILGQKVEFLVSFYNNEISEKSEIFDDQFSVERPDGSNFTLKIRSTKLEDSAMYFCASSDRQLNEKLFFGSGTQLSVL.

The J gene is TRBJ2-3, the V gene TRBV10-2; TRBD2 might be the D (6 bases). This CDR3 has 13 amino acids. Germline CDR1 reads WSHSY; CDR2 reads SAAADI. V dropped 6 bases and J dropped 6 bases, with 13 bases sitting between them. Here the CDR3 reads CASRRGGKDTQYF. Written as DNA, the CDR3 is TGCGCCAGCAGACGTGGGGGGAAGGATACGCAGTATTTT.

The rearrangement links TRBV15 to TRBJ2-4; the D is unclear. The CDR3 sequence is 17 residues long. CDR1 is LNHNV, CDR2 YYDKDF, per germline (reference sequence). V gave up 4 bases and J gave up 0 bases, with 16 bases separating them. The CDR3 reads CATSTVYSQLAKNIQYF. The CDR3 DNA reads TGTGCCACCAGCACTGTGTACAGCCAACTAGCCAAAAACATTCAGTACTTC. Complete variable domain (other parts from reference TRBV15 and TRBJ2-4): DAMVIQNPRYQVTQFGKPVTLSCSQTLNHNVMYWYQQKSSQAPKLLFHYYDKDFNNEADTPDNFQSRRPNTSFCFLDIRSPGLGDTAMYLCATSTVYSQLAKNIQYFGAGTRLSVL.

The J gene is TRBJ1-3, the V gene TRBV4-1; D call uncertain. V was cut by 0 bases and J by 0 bases, with 12 bases left in between. Germline assignment: CDR1 MGHRA and CDR2 YSYEKL. The CDR3 has 17 residues. For the CDR3, the DNA is TGCGCCAGCAGCCAAGATTTGAACCGAAACTCTGGAAACACCATATATTTT. Translating it yields CASSQDLNRNSGNTIYF.

This rearrangement joins TRBV28 to TRBJ1-3, with D perhaps TRBD1 (6 bases). CDR1 is MDHEN and CDR2 is SYDVKM in the germline V gene. The CDR3 runs 14 residues. The V and J ends lost 8 bases and 0 bases respectively, with 11 bases between them. CDR3 sequence reads: CASLDRLSGNTIYF. In DNA, the CDR3 is TGTGCCAGCCTAGACAGGCTCTCTGGAAACACCATATATTTT.

The rearrangement links TRBV19 to TRBJ1-1; possibly TRBD1 for D (5 bases). The CDR3 covers 13 residues. Trimming left V 7 bases short and J 4 bases short, with 13 bases between. Germline lookup yields CDR1 LNHDA and CDR2 SQIVND (reference sequence). The CDR3 loop reads CASKGHTGTEAFF. The CDR3 nucleotides read TGTGCCAGTAAAGGACATACTGGCACTGAAGCTTTCTTT.

The chain couples TRBV7-9 to TRBJ2-7, with D uncertain. This CDR3 has 15 residues. V was clipped by 4 bases and J by 1 base, with 14 bases between them. Germline CDR1 reads SEHNR; CDR2 reads FQNEAQ (reference sequence). CDR3 sequence reads: CASSSRSDPSYEQYF. The CDR3 nucleotides are TGTGCCAGCAGCTCCCGTTCTGATCCGTCCTACGAGCAGTACTTC. The full variable domain, its missing parts supplied by reference TRBV7-9 and TRBJ2-7, is DTGVSQNPRHKITKRGQNVTFRCDPISEHNRLYWYRQTLGQGPEFLTYFQNEAQLEKSRLLSDRFSAERPKGSFSTLEIQRTEQGDSAMYLCASSSRSDPSYEQYFGPGTRLTVT.

The chain employs TRBV19 and TRBJ2-4; TRBD1 or TRBD2 may be the D gene (7 bases each). V was trimmed by 6 bases and J by 1 base, leaving 13 bases between them. This CDR3 contains 15 residues. Germline lookup yields CDR1 LNHDA and CDR2 SQIVND (reference sequence). The CDR3 here is CASRTRGGAKNIQYF. The DNA of the CDR3 is TGTGCCAGTAGAACCAGGGGGGGGGCCAAAAACATTCAGTACTTC.

This clone was recorded only once. The V and J genes are TRBV7-9 and TRBJ2-3, with 8 bases that match TRBD1. Germline CDR1 SEHNR, CDR2 FQNEAQ (reference sequence). The CDR3 has 18 amino acids. Trimming removed 5 bases from V and 7 bases from J; junction bases left unmatched: 20. The CDR3 DNA follows: TGTGCCAGCAGCCACAGAGGGGCGGGACAGGACCCACGAAATACGCAGTATTTT. Translating it yields CASSHRGAGQDPRNTQYF.

The V call is TRBV4-1, the J call TRBJ1-2, with D perhaps TRBD1 (5 bases). Germline lookup yields CDR1 MGHRA and CDR2 YSYEKL. The CDR3 is made up of 15 amino acids. V gave up 4 bases and J gave up 5 bases, with 17 bases separating them. The CDR3 DNA follows: TGCGCCAGCAGCCTCGGGGGGGAGGCTCCTTATGGCTACACCTTC. Translation gives CASSLGGEAPYGYTF.

The CDR3 sequence is CASSFSGRQSSGNTIYF. The DNA for the CDR3 is TGTGCCAGCTCCTTCTCCGGGAGACAAAGCTCTGGAAACACCATATATTTT. The V and J genes are TRBV27 and TRBJ1-3; D gene uncertain. CDR1 MNHEY and CDR2 SMNVEV come from the germline V gene (reference sequence). V lost 8 bases, J lost 0 bases, and 20 bases lay in between. The CDR3 runs to 17 residues.

This rearrangement joins TRBV19 to TRBJ2-2; D ambiguous. The germline V gene has CDR1 LNHDA and CDR2 SQIVND (reference sequence). Deletions cut 3 bases from V and 8 bases from J, with 7 bases between. The CDR3 runs to 12 residues. This chain's CDR3 is CASSIRGGELFF. CDR3 in DNA: TGTGCCAGTAGTATCCGTGGAGGGGAGCTGTTTTTT. Drawing the rest from reference TRBV19 and TRBJ2-2, the complete variable domain is DGGITQSPKYLFRKEGQNVTLSCEQNLNHDAMYWYRQDPGQGLRLIYYSQIVNDFQKGDIAEGYSVSREKKESFPLTVTSAQKNPTAFYLCASSIRGGELFFGEGSRLTVL.

The gene calls are TRBV19 and TRBJ2-5; 7 bases match TRBD2. CDR1 is LNHDA and CDR2 is SQIVND in the germline V gene (reference sequence). The V segment lost 5 bases and the J segment 1 base; nucleotides outside the gene matches: 1. The CDR3 totals 13 residues. The CDR3 sequence: CASSWTSQETQYF. For the CDR3, the DNA is TGTGCCAGTAGTTGGACTAGCCAAGAGACCCAGTACTTC.

The chain links TRBV6-1 to TRBJ1-2; 8 bases agree with TRBD1. This CDR3 is 16 amino acids long. With 3 bases clipped from V and 3 bases from J, the junction kept 9 bases outside the gene matches. Germline V gives CDR1 MNHNS, CDR2 SASEGT. The CDR3, as DNA: TGTGCCAGCAGTGAGACTCAGGGGGCGTATGACTATGGCTACACCTTC. Protein sequence: CASSETQGAYDYGYTF.

This chain connects TRBV19 to TRBJ1-4; 7 bases match TRBD1. The CDR3 contains 14 residues. Germline V gene sequence: CDR1 LNHDA, CDR2 SQIVND (reference sequence). J gave up 8 bases and V 2 bases, and 5 bases lay outside the gene matches. CDR3 nucleotides: TGTGCCAGTAGTATAACAGGGGCCCCCGAAAAACTGTTTTTT. It translates to CASSITGAPEKLFF.

This clone was counted a single time. This chain uses TRBV30 with TRBJ1-1; D unclear. The ends were cut back, 4 bases at V and 0 bases at J, with 18 bases in the middle. CDR3 length: 16 amino acids. Germline CDR1 reads GTSNPN; CDR2 reads SVGIG (reference sequence). CDR3 residues: CAWTTPRLGMNTEAFF. In DNA form, the CDR3 reads TGTGCCTGGACCACCCCGAGGCTCGGCATGAACACTGAAGCTTTCTTT.

The V gene is TRBV2, the J gene TRBJ2-1; 12 positions agree with TRBD2. Germline CDR1 and CDR2: SNHLY and FYNNEI. This CDR3 contains 15 residues. Trimming removed 6 bases from V and 3 bases from J; junction bases left unmatched: 3. CDR3 region: CASRETSGGYNEQFF. The CDR3 DNA is TGTGCCAGCAGGGAGACTAGCGGGGGCTACAATGAGCAGTTCTTC.

This clone was detected a few times. The J gene is TRBJ1-5, the V gene TRBV10-2, with D uncertain. The germline CDR1 and CDR2 sequences are WSHSY and SAAADI. The CDR3 length is 13 residues. Trimming stripped 2 bases from V and 9 bases from J, with 11 bases between. DNA for the CDR3: TGCGCCAGCAGTGAGACCCCGCTAGCGCCCCAGCATTTT. It translates to CASSETPLAPQHF.